These 14 T cell receptor beta chains were sequenced from one sample in a study of T cells after yellow fever vaccination. TCRdb processed the 5' RACE reads anew with MiXCR; each CDR3 protein has one entry. Among under 300,000 distinct CDR3 sequences listed, less than 7.5% were seen once. This sample comprised CD4+ T cells sorted from PBMCs, obtained on the day of the yellow fever booster vaccination. The receptor source for this set is a man in his thirties or forties who received the YFV17D yellow fever vaccine.

Many counts were recorded for this clonotype. The chain uses TRBV27 and TRBJ1-4; TRBD1 aligns across 8 bases. The CDR3 length is 14 residues. V trimming: 3 bases; J trimming: 7 bases; junction bases outside the gene matches: 4. Germline loops: CDR1 MNHEY, CDR2 SMNVEV (reference sequence). CDR3 DNA: TGTGCCAGCAGTTTTAACAGGGGGGGTGAAAAACTGTTTTTT. It yields the protein CASSFNRGGEKLFF.

This clonotype has a count of ten or more. This sequence joins TRBV4-3 and TRBJ2-7; D possibly corresponds to TRBD2 (5 bases). Germline values: CDR1 LGHNA, CDR2 YSLEER. With 0 bases removed from V and 2 bases from J, the gap between germline ends came to 14 bases. This CDR3 region has 16 residues. In DNA, the CDR3 is TGCGCCAGCAGCCAAGAACTAGGGCACCAAACCTACGAGCAGTACTTC. Its protein is CASSQELGHQTYEQYF.

The chain is built from TRBV5-4 and TRBJ2-2, with TRBD1 matching over 9 bases. This CDR3 is built from 15 residues. Looked up from germline, CDR1 is SGHNT and CDR2 is YYREEE (reference sequence). V lost 4 bases to trimming and J lost 3 bases; unmatched junction nucleotides: 4. CDR3: CASSIGQGYTGELFF. CDR3 nucleotides: TGTGCCAGCAGCATTGGACAGGGGTACACCGGGGAGCTGTTTTTT.

The table lists this clonotype with a few counts. The chain has TRBV7-2 and TRBJ2-5; TRBD1 might be the D (5 bases). The CDR3 covers 12 residues. The germline V and J ends were trimmed by 5 bases and 6 bases, with 10 bases remaining between them. Germline CDR1 and CDR2: SGHTA and FQGNSA. The CDR3 sequence is CASSPTGKTQYF. The CDR3 DNA reads TGTGCCAGCAGCCCAACAGGAAAGACCCAGTACTTC. Filled out from reference TRBV7-2 and TRBJ2-5, the complete variable domain reads GAGVSQSPSNKVTEKGKDVELRCDPISGHTALYWYRQSLGQGLEFLIYFQGNSAPDKSGLPSDRFSAERTGGSVSTLTIQRTQQEDSAVYLCASSPTGKTQYFGPGTRLLVL.

This sequence joins TRBV4-2 and TRBJ1-2, with D unresolved. Germline V lookup: CDR1 LGHNA, CDR2 YNFKEQ. Trimming stripped 10 bases from V and 3 bases from J, with 15 bases between. The CDR3 loop spans 13 amino acids. The CDR3 is CAIGPGVDYGYTF. The CDR3 DNA is TGTGCCATCGGCCCCGGGGTGGACTATGGCTACACCTTC.

Many counts were recorded for this clonotype. The V gene is TRBV10-1, the J gene TRBJ2-2; D may correspond to TRBD1 or TRBD2 (5 bases each). Trimming removed 3 bases from V and 7 bases from J, with 15 bases in between. Looked up from germline, CDR1 is WNHNN and CDR2 is SYGVQD (reference sequence). This CDR3 comprises 15 residues. The CDR3 DNA reads TGCGCCAGCAGTGACGTCGGGACGGAGGTCGGGGAGCTGTTTTTT. This encodes CASSDVGTEVGELFF.

This clonotype has at least ten counts. The V call is TRBV3-1, the J call TRBJ2-1; 10 bases agree with TRBD2. V lost 2 bases and J lost 8; bases outside the gene matches: 6. Looked up from germline, CDR1 is LGHDT and CDR2 is YNNKEL (reference sequence). CDR3 length equals 15 residues. CDR3 residues: CASSQPAGGPHEQFF. CDR3 nucleotides: TGTGCCAGCAGCCAACCAGCGGGAGGGCCCCATGAGCAGTTCTTC.

This clonotype was seen ten or more times. The chain combines TRBV15 with TRBJ1-1, with D possibly matching TRBD1 (6 bases). Germline CDR1 reads LNHNV; CDR2 reads YYDKDF (reference sequence). The V and J ends lost 3 bases and 5 bases respectively, with 10 bases between them. The CDR3 is 13 residues long. The CDR3 coding sequence is TGTGCCACCAGCAGGTGGGGGCAGACTGAAGCTTTCTTT. Amino acid sequence: CATSRWGQTEAFF. Full variable domain (remainder filled in from reference TRBV15 and TRBJ1-1): DAMVIQNPRYQVTQFGKPVTLSCSQTLNHNVMYWYQQKSSQAPKLLFHYYDKDFNNEADTPDNFQSRRPNTSFCFLDIRSPGLGDTAMYLCATSRWGQTEAFFGQGTRLTVV.

This clonotype was detected many times. The CDR3 DNA sequence: TGCGCCAGCAGCCAAGGACTAGCGGGACCCTACAATGAGCAGTTCTTC. This sequence encodes CASSQGLAGPYNEQFF. The chain couples TRBV4-1 to TRBJ2-1, with 11 bases that match TRBD2. This CDR3 has 16 amino acids. The germline V gene has CDR1 MGHRA and CDR2 YSYEKL. With V trimmed by 1 base and J by 2 bases, 1 base remained unmatched.

The chain combines TRBV28 with TRBJ2-6, with 10 bases that match TRBD1. The germline V gene encodes CDR1 MDHEN and CDR2 SYDVKM. The CDR3 is made up of 16 amino acids. With 7 bases clipped from V and 0 bases from J, the junction kept 3 bases outside the gene matches. The CDR3 sequence is CASTGTGVSGANVLTF. CDR3 DNA: TGTGCCAGCACCGGGACAGGGGTCTCTGGGGCCAACGTCCTGACTTTC.

This clonotype has just a few counts. The rearrangement uses TRBV6-5 and TRBJ2-7, with D tentatively TRBD2 (6 bases). Trimming left V 5 bases short and J 6 bases short, with 20 bases between. This CDR3 is 15 amino acids long. Per germline, CDR1 MNHEY and CDR2 SVGAGI. CDR3 in amino acids: CASSSFAGSFSEQYF. CDR3 nucleotide sequence: TGTGCCAGCAGTAGCTTCGCGGGATCCTTTTCCGAGCAGTACTTC.

This clonotype came up a few times. This chain links TRBV20-1 with TRBJ2-5; 9 bases align to TRBD2. The CDR3 covers 14 residues. After removal of 6 bases from V and 5 bases from J, the junction contained 10 bases not matched to a gene. Germline values: CDR1 DFQATT, CDR2 SNEGSKA (reference sequence). CDR3 bases: TGCAGTGCCCAGCGGGAGGCAGCCGAGGAGACCCAGTACTTC. Translation gives CSAQREAAEETQYF.

This clonotype has at least ten counts. The V and J genes are TRBV12-3 or TRBV12-4 and TRBJ2-2; 7 nucleotides align to TRBD2. This CDR3 comprises 15 residues. V lost 3 bases to trimming and J lost 1 base; unmatched junction nucleotides: 2. DNA of the CDR3: TGTGCCAGCAGTTTTTCTAGCGGGAACACCGGGGAGCTGTTTTTT. Protein product: CASSFSSGNTGELFF.

This clonotype showed up just a few times. The chain's CDR3 is CASSIQVGGNEQYF. CDR3 nucleotide sequence: TGTGCCAGTAGTATTCAAGTTGGGGGGAACGAGCAGTACTTC. The chain links TRBV19 to TRBJ2-7; TRBD2 might be the D (6 bases). Germline V CDR1 and CDR2: LNHDA, SQIVND (reference sequence). The CDR3 runs 14 residues. V lost 3 bases to trimming and J lost 5 bases, with 14 bases between them.